This T cell receptor (delta chain) was recorded in a study of gamma-delta T cells after stem cell transplantation. TCRdb redid clone calling on the RT-PCR reads using CATT. The table records some 2,400 delta-chain clones, 20% to 25% of them present only once. The CDR3 is made up of 18 amino acids. Germline V gene sequence: CDR1 TVYSNPD, CDR2 GDNSRS (reference sequence). Trimming pared 4 bases from V and 3 bases from J, leaving 30 bases between. This TCR came from a human donor. It is not recorded whose cells these are; they may come from a transplant donor. The sample was gamma-delta T cells. The chain has TRDV3 and TRDJ1, with D perhaps being TRDD2 or TRDD3 (9 bases each). CDR3: CASSLPTAGGSDSDKLIF. For the CDR3, the DNA is TGTGCCTCCAGCCTTCCTACGGCTGGGGGATCGGATTCCGATAAACTCATCTTT.